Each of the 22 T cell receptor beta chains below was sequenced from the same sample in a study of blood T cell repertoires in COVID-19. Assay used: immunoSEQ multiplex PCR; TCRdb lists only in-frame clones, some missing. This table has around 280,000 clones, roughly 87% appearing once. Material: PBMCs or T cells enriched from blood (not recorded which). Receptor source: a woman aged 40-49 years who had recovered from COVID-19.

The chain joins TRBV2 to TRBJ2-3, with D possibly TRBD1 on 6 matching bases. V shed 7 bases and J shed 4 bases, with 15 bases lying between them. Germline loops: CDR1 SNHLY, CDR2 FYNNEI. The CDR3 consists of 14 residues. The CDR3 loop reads CASTVSGVADTQYF. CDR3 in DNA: TGTGCCAGCACCGTTTCAGGGGTCGCAGATACGCAGTATTTT.

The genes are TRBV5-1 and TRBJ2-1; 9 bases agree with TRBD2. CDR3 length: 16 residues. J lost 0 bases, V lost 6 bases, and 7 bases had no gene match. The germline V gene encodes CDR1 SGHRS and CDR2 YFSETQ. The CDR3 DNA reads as TGCGCCAGCACCAACCTAGCGGGGAGCTCCTACAATGAGCAGTTCTTC. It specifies CASTNLAGSSYNEQFF.

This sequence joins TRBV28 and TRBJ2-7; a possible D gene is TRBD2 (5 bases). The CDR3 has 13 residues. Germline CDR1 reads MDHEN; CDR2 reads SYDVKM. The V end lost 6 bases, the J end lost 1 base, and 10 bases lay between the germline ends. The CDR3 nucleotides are TGTGCCAGCAGGGTGCGGGCTTCCTACGAGCAGTACTTC. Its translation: CASRVRASYEQYF.

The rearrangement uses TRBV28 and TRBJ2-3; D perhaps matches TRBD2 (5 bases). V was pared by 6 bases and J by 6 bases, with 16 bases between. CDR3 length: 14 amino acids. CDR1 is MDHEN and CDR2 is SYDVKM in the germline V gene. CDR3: CASSEPSGSDTQYF. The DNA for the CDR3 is TGTGCCAGCAGCGAGCCCTCGGGAAGCGATACGCAGTATTTT.

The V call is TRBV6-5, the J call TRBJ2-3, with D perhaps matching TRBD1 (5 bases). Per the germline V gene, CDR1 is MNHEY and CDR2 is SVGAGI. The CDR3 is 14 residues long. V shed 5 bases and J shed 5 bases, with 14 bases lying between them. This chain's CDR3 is CASSTRALGDTQYF. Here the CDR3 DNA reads TGTGCCAGCAGTACCAGGGCGCTGGGAGATACGCAGTATTTT.

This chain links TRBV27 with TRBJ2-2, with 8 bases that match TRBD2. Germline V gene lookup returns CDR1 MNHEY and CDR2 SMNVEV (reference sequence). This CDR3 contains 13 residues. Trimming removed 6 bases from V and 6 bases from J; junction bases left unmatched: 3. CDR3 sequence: CASRGTRAGELFF. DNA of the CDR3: TGTGCCAGCAGGGGGACTAGGGCCGGGGAGCTGTTTTTT.

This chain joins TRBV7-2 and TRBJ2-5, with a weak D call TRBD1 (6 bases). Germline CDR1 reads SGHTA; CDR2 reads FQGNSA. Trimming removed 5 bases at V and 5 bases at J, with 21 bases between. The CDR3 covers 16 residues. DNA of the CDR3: TGTGCCAGCAGCCCGGATAGGGACACGGCCGGGGAGACCCAGTACTTC. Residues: CASSPDRDTAGETQYF.

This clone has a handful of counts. The CDR3 loop is CASSVTVSYNEQFF. CDR3 coding DNA: TGTGCCAGCAGTGTTACAGTCTCCTACAATGAGCAGTTCTTC. This sequence joins TRBV2 and TRBJ2-1; D remains unclear. Trimming removed 4 bases at V and 0 bases at J, with 7 bases between. Germline-derived CDR1 and CDR2 are SNHLY and FYNNEI. The CDR3 contains 14 residues.

CDR3 residues: CAEAPKEVGNQPQHF. CDR3 sequence (DNA): TGTGCCGAGGCCCCGAAGGAAGTTGGCAATCAGCCCCAGCATTTT. The chain joins TRBV28 to TRBJ1-5; D ambiguous. The germline V gene has CDR1 MDHEN and CDR2 SYDVKM. The V end was cut by 11 bases, the J end by 2 bases, with 19 bases between. The CDR3 contains 15 residues.

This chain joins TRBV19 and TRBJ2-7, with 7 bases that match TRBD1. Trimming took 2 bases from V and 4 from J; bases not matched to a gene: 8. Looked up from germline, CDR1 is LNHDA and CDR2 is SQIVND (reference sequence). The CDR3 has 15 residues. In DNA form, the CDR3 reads TGTGCCAGTAGTATAAGGAGACAGGGCTTTTACGAGCAGTACTTC. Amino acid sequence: CASSIRRQGFYEQYF.

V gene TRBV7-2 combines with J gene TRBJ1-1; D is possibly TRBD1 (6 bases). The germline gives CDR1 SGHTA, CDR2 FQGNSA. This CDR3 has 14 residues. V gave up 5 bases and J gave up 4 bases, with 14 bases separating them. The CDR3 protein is CASSTTGFGTEAFF. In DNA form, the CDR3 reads TGTGCCAGCAGCACCACAGGGTTTGGCACTGAAGCTTTCTTT. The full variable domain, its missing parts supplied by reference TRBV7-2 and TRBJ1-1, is GAGVSQSPSNKVTEKGKDVELRCDPISGHTALYWYRQSLGQGLEFLIYFQGNSAPDKSGLPSDRFSAERTGGSVSTLTIQRTQQEDSAVYLCASSTTGFGTEAFFGQGTRLTVV.

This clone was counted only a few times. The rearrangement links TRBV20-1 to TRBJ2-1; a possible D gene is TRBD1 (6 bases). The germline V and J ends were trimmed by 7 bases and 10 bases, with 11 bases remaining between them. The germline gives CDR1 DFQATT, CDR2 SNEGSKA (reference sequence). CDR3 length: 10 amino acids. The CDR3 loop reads CSVTGIEQFF. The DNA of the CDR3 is TGCAGTGTAACAGGGATCGAGCAGTTCTTC.

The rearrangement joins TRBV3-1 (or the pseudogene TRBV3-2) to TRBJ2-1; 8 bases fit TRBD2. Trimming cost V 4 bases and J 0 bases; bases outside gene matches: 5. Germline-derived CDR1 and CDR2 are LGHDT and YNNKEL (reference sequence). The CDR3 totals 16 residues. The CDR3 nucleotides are TGTGCCAGCAGCCGCCCGGGACTAGTCTCCTACAATGAGCAGTTCTTC. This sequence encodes CASSRPGLVSYNEQFF.

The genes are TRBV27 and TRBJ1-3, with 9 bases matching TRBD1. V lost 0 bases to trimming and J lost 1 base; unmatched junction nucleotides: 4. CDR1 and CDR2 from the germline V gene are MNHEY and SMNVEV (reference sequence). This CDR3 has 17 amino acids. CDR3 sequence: CASSLSGQGRSGNTIYF. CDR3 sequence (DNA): TGTGCCAGCAGTTTATCGGGACAGGGCCGATCTGGAAACACCATATATTTT.

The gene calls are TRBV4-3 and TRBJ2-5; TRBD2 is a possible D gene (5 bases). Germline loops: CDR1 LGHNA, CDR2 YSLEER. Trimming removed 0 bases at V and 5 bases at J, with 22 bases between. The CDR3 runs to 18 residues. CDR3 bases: TGCGCCAGCAGCCAAGATGTTCCAAGAGCGGACGCGGAGGAGACCCAGTACTTC. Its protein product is CASSQDVPRADAEETQYF.

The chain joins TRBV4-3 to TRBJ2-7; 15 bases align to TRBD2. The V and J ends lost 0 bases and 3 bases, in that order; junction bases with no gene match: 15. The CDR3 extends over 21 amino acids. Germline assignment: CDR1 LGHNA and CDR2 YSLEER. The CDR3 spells CASSQDEGLAGGKYSCYEQYF. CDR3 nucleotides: TGCGCCAGCAGCCAAGATGAGGGACTAGCGGGAGGTAAATATTCTTGCTACGAGCAGTACTTC.

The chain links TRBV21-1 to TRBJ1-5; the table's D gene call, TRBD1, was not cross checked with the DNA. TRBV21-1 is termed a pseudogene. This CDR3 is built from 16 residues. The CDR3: CASSNRTAYSNQPQHF. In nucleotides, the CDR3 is TGTGCCAGCAGCAATAGAACAGCCTATAGCAATCAGCCCCAGCATTTT.

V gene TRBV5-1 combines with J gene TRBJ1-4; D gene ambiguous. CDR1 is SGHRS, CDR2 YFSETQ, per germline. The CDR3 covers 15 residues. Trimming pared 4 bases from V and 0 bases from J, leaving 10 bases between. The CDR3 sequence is CASSVRDATNEKLFF. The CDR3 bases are TGCGCCAGCAGCGTACGGGATGCAACTAATGAAAAACTGTTTTTT.

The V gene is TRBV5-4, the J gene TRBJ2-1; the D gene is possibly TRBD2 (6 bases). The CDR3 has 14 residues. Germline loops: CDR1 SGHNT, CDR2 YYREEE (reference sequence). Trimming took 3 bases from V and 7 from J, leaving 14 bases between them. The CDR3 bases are TGTGCCAGCAGCTACCGACGGGAGTTAAATGAGCAGTTCTTC. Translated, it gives CASSYRRELNEQFF.

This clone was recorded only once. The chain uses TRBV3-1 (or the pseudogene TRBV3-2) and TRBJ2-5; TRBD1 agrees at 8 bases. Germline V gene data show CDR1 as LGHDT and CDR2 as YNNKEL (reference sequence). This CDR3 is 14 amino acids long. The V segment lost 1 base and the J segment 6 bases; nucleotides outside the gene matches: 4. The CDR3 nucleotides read TGTGCCAGCAGCCAAGCGGGACAGGAGAAGACCCAGTACTTC. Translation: CASSQAGQEKTQYF.

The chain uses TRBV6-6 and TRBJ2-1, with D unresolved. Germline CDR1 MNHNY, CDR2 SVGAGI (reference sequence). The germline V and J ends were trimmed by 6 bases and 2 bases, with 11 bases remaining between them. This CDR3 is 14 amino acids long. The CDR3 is CASRTSWPYNEQFF. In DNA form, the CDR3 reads TGTGCCAGCAGAACAAGTTGGCCCTACAATGAGCAGTTCTTC.

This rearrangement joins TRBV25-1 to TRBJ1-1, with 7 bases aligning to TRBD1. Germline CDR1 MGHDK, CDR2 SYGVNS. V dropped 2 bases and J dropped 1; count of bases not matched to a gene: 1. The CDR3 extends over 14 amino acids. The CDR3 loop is CASSERQGNTEAFF. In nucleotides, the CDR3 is TGTGCCAGCAGTGAACGACAGGGGAACACTGAAGCTTTCTTT.